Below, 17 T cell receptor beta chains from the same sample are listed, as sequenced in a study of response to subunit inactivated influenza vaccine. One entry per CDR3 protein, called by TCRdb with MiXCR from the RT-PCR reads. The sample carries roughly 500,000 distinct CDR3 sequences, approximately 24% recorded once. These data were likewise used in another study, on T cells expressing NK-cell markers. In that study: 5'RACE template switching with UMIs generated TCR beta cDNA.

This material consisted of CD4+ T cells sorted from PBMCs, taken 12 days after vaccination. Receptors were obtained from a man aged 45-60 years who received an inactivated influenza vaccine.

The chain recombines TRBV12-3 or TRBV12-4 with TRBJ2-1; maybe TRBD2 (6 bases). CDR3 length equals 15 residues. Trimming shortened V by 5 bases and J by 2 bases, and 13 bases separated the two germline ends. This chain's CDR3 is CASSADGGTYNEQFF. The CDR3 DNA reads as TGTGCCAGCAGTGCTGACGGGGGTACCTACAATGAGCAGTTCTTC.

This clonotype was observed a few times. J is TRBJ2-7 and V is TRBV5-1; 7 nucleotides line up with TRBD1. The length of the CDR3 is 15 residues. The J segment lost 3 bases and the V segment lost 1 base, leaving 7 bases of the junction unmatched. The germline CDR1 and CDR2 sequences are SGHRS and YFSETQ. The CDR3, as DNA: TGCGCCAGCAGCTTGACCGGGACAGATTTCTACGAGCAGTACTTC. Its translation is CASSLTGTDFYEQYF.

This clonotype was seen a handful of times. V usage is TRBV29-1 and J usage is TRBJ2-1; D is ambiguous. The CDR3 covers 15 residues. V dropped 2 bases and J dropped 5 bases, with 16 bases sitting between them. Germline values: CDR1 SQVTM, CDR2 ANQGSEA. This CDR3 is CSVEPRNTINNEQFF. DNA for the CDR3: TGCAGCGTTGAACCGAGGAATACGATCAACAATGAGCAGTTCTTC.

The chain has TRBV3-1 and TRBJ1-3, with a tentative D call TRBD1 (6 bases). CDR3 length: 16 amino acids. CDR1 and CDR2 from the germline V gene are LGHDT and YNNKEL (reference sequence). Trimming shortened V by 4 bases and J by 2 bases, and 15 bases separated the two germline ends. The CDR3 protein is CASSPTGWGTGNTIYF. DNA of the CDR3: TGTGCCAGCAGCCCTACAGGGTGGGGGACTGGAAACACCATATATTTT.

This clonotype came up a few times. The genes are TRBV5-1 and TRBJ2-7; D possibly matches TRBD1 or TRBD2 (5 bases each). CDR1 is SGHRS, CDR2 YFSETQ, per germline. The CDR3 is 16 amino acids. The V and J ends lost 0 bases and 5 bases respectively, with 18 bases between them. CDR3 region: CASSLEGPEVGNEQYF. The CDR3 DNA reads TGCGCCAGCAGCTTGGAGGGACCGGAGGTTGGCAACGAGCAGTACTTC. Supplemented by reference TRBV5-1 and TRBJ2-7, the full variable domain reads KAGVTQTPRYLIKTRGQQVTLSCSPISGHRSVSWYQQTPGQGLQFLFEYFSETQRNKGNFPGRFSGRQFSNSRSEMNVSTLELGDSALYLCASSLEGPEVGNEQYFGPGTRLTVT.

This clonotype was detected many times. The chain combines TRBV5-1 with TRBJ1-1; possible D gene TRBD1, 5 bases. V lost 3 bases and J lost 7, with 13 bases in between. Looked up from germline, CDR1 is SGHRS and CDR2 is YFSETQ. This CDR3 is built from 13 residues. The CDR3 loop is CASSYDSEIEAFF. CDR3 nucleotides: TGCGCCAGCAGCTACGACAGCGAGATTGAAGCTTTCTTT.

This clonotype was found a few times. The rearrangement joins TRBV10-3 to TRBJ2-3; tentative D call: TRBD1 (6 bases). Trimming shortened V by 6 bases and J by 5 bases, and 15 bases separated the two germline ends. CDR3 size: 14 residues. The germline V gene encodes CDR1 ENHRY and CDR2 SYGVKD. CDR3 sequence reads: CAIRPTGKGDTQYF. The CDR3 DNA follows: TGTGCCATCAGGCCCACAGGGAAAGGAGATACGCAGTATTTT.

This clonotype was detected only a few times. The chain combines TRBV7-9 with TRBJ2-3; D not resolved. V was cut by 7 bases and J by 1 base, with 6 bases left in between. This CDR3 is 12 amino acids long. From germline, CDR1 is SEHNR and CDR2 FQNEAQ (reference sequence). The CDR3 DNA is TGTGCCAGCACCCCGGGCACAGATACGCAGTATTTT. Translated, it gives CASTPGTDTQYF.

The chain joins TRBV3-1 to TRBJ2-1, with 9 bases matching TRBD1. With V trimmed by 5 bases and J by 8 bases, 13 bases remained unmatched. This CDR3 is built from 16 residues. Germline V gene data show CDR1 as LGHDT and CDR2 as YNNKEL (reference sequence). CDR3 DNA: TGTGCCAGCAGCTACAACAGGGGGCGGTCAGGTGATGAGCAGTTCTTC. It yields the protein CASSYNRGRSGDEQFF.

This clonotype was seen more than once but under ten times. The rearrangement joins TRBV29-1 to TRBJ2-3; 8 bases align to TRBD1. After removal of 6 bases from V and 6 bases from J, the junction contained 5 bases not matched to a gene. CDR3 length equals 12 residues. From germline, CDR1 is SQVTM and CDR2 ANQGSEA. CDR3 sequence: CSVDRVRDTQYF. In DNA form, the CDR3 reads TGCAGCGTGGACAGGGTGAGGGATACGCAGTATTTT.

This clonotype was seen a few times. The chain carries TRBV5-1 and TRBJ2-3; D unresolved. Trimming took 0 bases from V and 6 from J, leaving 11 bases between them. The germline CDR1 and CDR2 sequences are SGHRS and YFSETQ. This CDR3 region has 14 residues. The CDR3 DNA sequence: TGCGCCAGCAGCTTGGAGGCCCGCAGGGATACGCAGTATTTT. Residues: CASSLEARRDTQYF.

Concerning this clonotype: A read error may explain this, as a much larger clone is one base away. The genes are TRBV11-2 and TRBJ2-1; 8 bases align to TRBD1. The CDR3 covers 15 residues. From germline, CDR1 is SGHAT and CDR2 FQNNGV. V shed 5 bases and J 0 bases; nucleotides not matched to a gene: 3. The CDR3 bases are TGTGCCAGCAGCGAAGGACAGGGCTCCTACAATGAGCAGTTCTTC. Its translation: CASSEGQGSYNEQFF.

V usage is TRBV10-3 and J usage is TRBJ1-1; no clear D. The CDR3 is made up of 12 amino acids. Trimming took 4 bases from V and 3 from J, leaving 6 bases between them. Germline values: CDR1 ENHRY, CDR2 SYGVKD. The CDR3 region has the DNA TGTGCCATCAGTGCCCGGGACACTGAAGCTTTCTTT. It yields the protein CAISARDTEAFF.

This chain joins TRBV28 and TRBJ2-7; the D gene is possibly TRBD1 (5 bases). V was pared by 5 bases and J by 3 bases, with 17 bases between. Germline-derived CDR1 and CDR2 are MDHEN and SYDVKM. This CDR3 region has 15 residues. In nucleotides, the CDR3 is TGTGCCAGCAGTACCCCTAAGGGGCGCTTCTACGAGCAGTACTTC. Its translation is CASSTPKGRFYEQYF.

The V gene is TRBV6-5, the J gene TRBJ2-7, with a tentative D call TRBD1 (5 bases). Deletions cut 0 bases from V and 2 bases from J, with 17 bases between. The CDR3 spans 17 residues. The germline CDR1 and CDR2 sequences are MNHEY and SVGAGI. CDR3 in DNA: TGTGCCAGCAGTTACTCGCCTAGGACACAAAGGCCCTACGAGCAGTACTTC. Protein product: CASSYSPRTQRPYEQYF.

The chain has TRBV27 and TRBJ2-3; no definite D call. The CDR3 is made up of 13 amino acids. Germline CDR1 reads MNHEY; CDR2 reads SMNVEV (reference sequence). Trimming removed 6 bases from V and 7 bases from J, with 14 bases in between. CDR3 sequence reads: CASRSQNTNTQYF. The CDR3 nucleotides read TGTGCCAGCAGATCACAAAACACGAATACGCAGTATTTT.

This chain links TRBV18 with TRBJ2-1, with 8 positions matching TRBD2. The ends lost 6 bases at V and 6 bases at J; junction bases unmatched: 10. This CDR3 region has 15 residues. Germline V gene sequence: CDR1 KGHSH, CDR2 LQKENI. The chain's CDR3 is CASSLLSGRPNEQFF. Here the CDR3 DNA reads TGTGCCAGCTCGTTACTAAGCGGGAGACCCAATGAGCAGTTCTTC.